What follows are 26 T cell receptor beta chains derived from one specimen sequenced in a study of blood T cell repertoires in COVID-19. This table comes from immunoSEQ multiplex PCR, and its TCRdb copy is limited to in-frame clones, with some not included. This table has roughly 70,000 clones, about 79% appearing once. The sample consisted of peripheral blood. The receptors originated from a woman aged 55-69 years with acute or convalescent COVID-19.

The chain has TRBV27 and TRBJ1-5, with 7 bases that match TRBD1. Germline values: CDR1 MNHEY, CDR2 SMNVEV (reference sequence). This CDR3 has 14 amino acids. Trimming took 5 bases from V and 2 from J; bases not matched to a gene: 3. CDR3 nucleotide sequence: TGTGCCAGCAGTCGACAGGGCGGCAATCAGCCCCAGCATTTT. It codes for CASSRQGGNQPQHF.

The chain uses TRBV6-5 and TRBJ1-2; D is ambiguous. V was trimmed by 6 bases and J by 0 bases, leaving 14 bases between them. CDR3 length: 15 residues. Per germline, CDR1 MNHEY and CDR2 SVGAGI. CDR3 protein: CASRTLTEANYGYTF. The CDR3 DNA sequence: TGTGCCAGCAGAACTTTGACGGAGGCTAACTATGGCTACACCTTC.

The rearrangement joins TRBV3-1 (or the pseudogene TRBV3-2) to TRBJ1-2, with D possibly matching TRBD1 (5 bases). With 4 bases removed from V and 2 bases from J, the gap between germline ends came to 11 bases. The germline V gene has CDR1 LGHDT and CDR2 YNNKEL (reference sequence). The CDR3 is made up of 14 amino acids. The CDR3 DNA sequence: TGTGCCAGCAGCCGCAGTCCAGGGAACTATGGCTACACCTTC. Encoded protein: CASSRSPGNYGYTF.

This clone was seen only once. The V and J genes are TRBV28 and TRBJ2-1, with 7 bases lining up with TRBD1. CDR3 size: 13 residues. Trimming took 6 bases from V and 8 from J; bases not matched to a gene: 7. Germline V lookup: CDR1 MDHEN, CDR2 SYDVKM. The CDR3 protein is CASRKTGPDEQFF. DNA of the CDR3: TGTGCCAGCAGGAAGACAGGGCCCGATGAGCAGTTCTTC.

The gene calls are TRBV18 and TRBJ2-7; 7 positions match TRBD1. After removal of 6 bases from V and 2 bases from J, the junction contained 13 bases not matched to a gene. Looked up from germline, CDR1 is KGHSH and CDR2 is LQKENI. The CDR3 loop spans 16 amino acids. CDR3 sequence (DNA): TGTGCCAGCTCCCAACCAAGGGGGACAGCTCCCTACGAGCAGTACTTC. It codes for CASSQPRGTAPYEQYF.

The chain joins TRBV27 to TRBJ1-1; D call uncertain. Deletions cut 2 bases from V and 7 bases from J, with 20 bases between. This CDR3 is 16 amino acids long. Germline CDR1 MNHEY, CDR2 SMNVEV (reference sequence). The CDR3 sequence: CASSLVFGSSGGEAFF. In nucleotides, the CDR3 is TGTGCCAGCAGTTTAGTCTTTGGGAGTTCCGGAGGTGAAGCTTTCTTT.

This clone was picked up one time. This chain links TRBV6-5 with TRBJ1-1; D is ambiguous. The CDR3 is 11 amino acids. Trimming removed 6 bases at V and 1 base at J, with 3 bases between. CDR1 MNHEY and CDR2 SVGAGI come from the germline V gene. The CDR3 reads CASRRNTEAFF. CDR3 bases: TGTGCCAGCAGGAGGAACACTGAAGCTTTCTTT.

The genes are TRBV2 and TRBJ1-1; the D gene is possibly TRBD1 (6 bases). The germline V gene encodes CDR1 SNHLY and CDR2 FYNNEI. V was clipped by 5 bases and J by 4 bases, with 17 bases between them. The CDR3 is 15 amino acids. The CDR3 region is CASSFKRQGGTEAFF. The CDR3 DNA is TGTGCCAGCAGTTTTAAGCGTCAAGGGGGCACTGAAGCTTTCTTT.

The chain combines TRBV19 with TRBJ2-1, with 7 bases lining up with TRBD2. J gave up 0 bases and V 4 bases, and 9 bases lay outside the gene matches. Germline CDR1 and CDR2: LNHDA and SQIVND (reference sequence). The CDR3 contains 17 residues. This CDR3 is CASSNPHGGSSYNEQFF. The CDR3 bases are TGTGCCAGTAGTAACCCCCATGGCGGGAGCTCCTACAATGAGCAGTTCTTC.

V is TRBV6-5 and J is TRBJ1-2; 11 bases are a match to TRBD1. This CDR3 has 15 residues. J lost 4 bases, V lost 4 bases, and 5 bases had no gene match. Germline V gene data show CDR1 as MNHEY and CDR2 as SVGAGI. CDR3 bases: TGTGCCAGCAGTTTCGGACAGGGGGCGGCCTATGGCTACACCTTC. Protein product: CASSFGQGAAYGYTF.

The rearrangement uses TRBV9 and TRBJ1-3; 8 positions match TRBD1. The V and J ends lost 0 bases and 8 bases, in that order; junction bases with no gene match: 10. This CDR3 has 16 amino acids. CDR1 SGDLS and CDR2 YYNGEE come from the germline V gene. The CDR3: CASSVGGQVTRDTIYF. CDR3 DNA: TGTGCCAGCAGCGTAGGGGGACAGGTCACTCGGGACACCATATATTTT.

The V and J genes are TRBV5-8 and TRBJ1-2; D remains unclear. V lost 0 bases, J lost 0 bases, and 9 bases lay in between. This CDR3 spans 15 amino acids. Per the germline V gene, CDR1 is SGHTS and CDR2 is YDEGEE. The CDR3 coding sequence is TGTGCCAGCAGCTTGGCCGGCGGTTCTAACTATGGCTACACCTTC. This translates into CASSLAGGSNYGYTF.

The chain uses TRBV24-1 and TRBJ1-2; unclear D gene. Germline V lookup: CDR1 KGHDR, CDR2 SFDVKD. V gave up 3 bases and J gave up 0 bases, with 10 bases separating them. The CDR3 has 15 amino acids. CDR3 nucleotides: TGTGCCACCAGTGATACGAAAAGAGCTAACTATGGCTACACCTTC. Protein product: CATSDTKRANYGYTF.

The chain couples TRBV11-1 to TRBJ2-3, with a possible D match to TRBD2 (5 bases). Germline V gene sequence: CDR1 SGHAT, CDR2 FQDESV (reference sequence). The CDR3 extends over 16 amino acids. Deletions cut 1 base from V and 6 bases from J, with 17 bases between. The CDR3 reads CASSLGSRLAKDTQYF. DNA of the CDR3: TGTGCCAGCAGCTTAGGCTCCCGGCTAGCAAAGGATACGCAGTATTTT.

The chain recombines TRBV5-1 with TRBJ1-2; D is undetermined. The germline CDR1 and CDR2 sequences are SGHRS and YFSETQ. V lost 1 base and J 4 bases, leaving 11 bases between the germline ends. The CDR3 extends over 14 amino acids. The CDR3 DNA sequence: TGCGCCAGCAGCTTGTTACCTGGGAGCTATGGCTACACCTTC. Its protein is CASSLLPGSYGYTF.

This rearrangement joins TRBV19 to TRBJ1-6, with D possibly being TRBD1 (5 bases). V was shortened by 5 bases and J by 7 bases, with 15 bases between the two germline ends. The CDR3 is 15 amino acids. Germline V gene lookup returns CDR1 LNHDA and CDR2 SQIVND (reference sequence). The CDR3 region is CASSGTIGGNSPLHF. CDR3 bases: TGTGCCAGTAGTGGTACTATTGGGGGGAATTCACCCCTCCACTTT. The full variable domain, its missing parts supplied by reference TRBV19 and TRBJ1-6, is DGGITQSPKYLFRKEGQNVTLSCEQNLNHDAMYWYRQDPGQGLRLIYYSQIVNDFQKGDIAEGYSVSREKKESFPLTVTSAQKNPTAFYLCASSGTIGGNSPLHFGNGTRLTVT.

This rearrangement joins TRBV19 to TRBJ1-1; 9 positions agree with TRBD1. Germline trimming cut 6 bases from V and 4 bases from J; bases unmatched to any gene: 3. Looked up from germline, CDR1 is LNHDA and CDR2 is SQIVND (reference sequence). The CDR3 runs 13 residues. CDR3 bases: TGTGCCAGTAGGCAGGACAGGGGCACTGAAGCTTTCTTT. Its protein product is CASRQDRGTEAFF.

This chain connects TRBV29-1 to TRBJ1-1, with D possibly being TRBD1 (6 bases). Germline CDR1 and CDR2: SQVTM and ANQGSEA. CDR3 length: 11 residues. Trimming stripped 1 base from V and 10 bases from J, with 10 bases between. The CDR3 protein is CSVEGTVRAFF. The CDR3 coding sequence is TGCAGCGTTGAAGGGACAGTAAGAGCTTTCTTT.

This clone was seen more than once but under ten times. The V and J genes are TRBV5-8 and TRBJ1-6; 8 nucleotides match TRBD1. The CDR3 spans 15 residues. Trimming took 2 bases from V and 7 from J; bases not matched to a gene: 5. Germline-derived CDR1 and CDR2 are SGHTS and YDEGEE. In DNA form, the CDR3 reads TGTGCCAGCAGCTTTGGACAGGGAGTCAATTCACCCCTCCACTTT. It yields the protein CASSFGQGVNSPLHF.

This chain uses TRBV5-1 with TRBJ1-4, with D perhaps matching TRBD1 (5 bases). The CDR3 has 16 residues. V was shortened by 0 bases and J by 2 bases, with 11 bases between the two germline ends. Germline lookup yields CDR1 SGHRS and CDR2 YFSETQ. In DNA form, the CDR3 reads TGCGCCAGCAGCTTGGGACAGATGGACACTAATGAAAAACTGTTTTTT. Protein product: CASSLGQMDTNEKLFF.

The V and J genes are TRBV2 and TRBJ2-3; 14 nucleotides align to TRBD2. Trimming at V came to 6 bases and at J to 8 bases, leaving 4 bases not matched to a gene. This CDR3 spans 14 amino acids. The V gene's germline CDR1 is SNHLY and CDR2 FYNNEI. CDR3 nucleotides: TGTGCCAGCAGCGGGACTAGCGGGGGAGCTACGCAGTATTTT. This gives the protein CASSGTSGGATQYF.

The chain combines TRBV9 with TRBJ1-4; 9 bases align to TRBD1. There are 14 residues in the CDR3. V trimming: 3 bases; J trimming: 10 bases; junction bases outside the gene matches: 7. Germline CDR1 and CDR2: SGDLS and YYNGEE. The CDR3 sequence is CASSATGGGGKLFF. CDR3 nucleotide sequence: TGTGCCAGCAGCGCCACAGGGGGCGGGGGAAAACTGTTTTTT.

The gene calls are TRBV6-1 and TRBJ1-3; no clear D. The CDR3 spans 15 residues. From germline, CDR1 is MNHNS and CDR2 SASEGT. Trimming left V 0 bases short and J 0 bases short, with 6 bases between. This chain's CDR3 is CASSEARVSGNTIYF. CDR3 bases: TGTGCCAGCAGTGAAGCTCGGGTCTCTGGAAACACCATATATTTT.

This chain uses TRBV30 with TRBJ1-2; D is ambiguous. This CDR3 region has 13 residues. V dropped 0 bases and J dropped 0 bases, with 5 bases sitting between them. The V gene's germline CDR1 is GTSNPN and CDR2 SVGIG (reference sequence). CDR3 residues: CAWSVEANYGYTF. The CDR3 DNA sequence: TGTGCCTGGAGTGTGGAGGCTAACTATGGCTACACCTTC.

In this sample, this clone turned up once. V gene TRBV5-8 combines with J gene TRBJ1-2; D gene ambiguous. Germline CDR1 reads SGHTS; CDR2 reads YDEGEE. V lost 0 bases to trimming and J lost 4 bases, with 13 bases between them. The CDR3 contains 15 residues. CDR3 sequence reads: CASSLGIRTSYGYTF. The CDR3 nucleotides are TGTGCCAGCAGCTTGGGGATTCGGACTTCCTATGGCTACACCTTC.

The chain combines TRBV10-3 with TRBJ2-1; D call uncertain. Trimming pared 5 bases from V and 7 bases from J, leaving 6 bases between. Germline values: CDR1 ENHRY, CDR2 SYGVKD. This CDR3 has 11 residues. For the CDR3, the DNA is TGTGCCATCAGTTCCAGGAATGAGCAGTTCTTC. Its protein product is CAISSRNEQFF.